This note documents a single TCR beta chain sequence. This clonotype was detected a few times. The antigen it binds to is not known. No base quality information exists; no much larger clone differs at one position. For unsorted PBMC libraries, 2 million PBMCs were used after storage in RNAlater at -80 degrees C until RNA extraction. Multiple sclerosis patients were enrolled in a US clinical protocol under which disease progression was evaluated by magnetic resonance imaging. PBMCs were separated from peripheral blood using Ficoll-Hypaque density gradient centrifugation and then cryopreserved in liquid nitrogen. To synthesize cDNA, template-switch 5'RACE was performed with a primer carrying a 10-nucleotide random unique molecular identifier so that each TCR transcript was tagged. Each sequencing run produced over 160 million TCR-beta sequences covering 15-18 subjects. The RNeasy kit was used to extract total RNA. Using the KAPA Real-time Library Amplification kit, TCR-beta VDJ regions were amplified with primers for the TCR constant region and the 5'RACE anchor. Sample indexes and Illumina adaptors were added in a first PCR, and a second PCR then increased library yield. The roughly 650 bp TCR product was size-selected on a 2% E-gel SizeSelection system after Ampure bead purification. Before pooling, library quality was assessed on a Bioanalyzer, concentration was determined with Qubit, and library quantification was performed with the Kapa Library Quantification kit. Paired-end 2 x 150 bp sequencing of the libraries was performed on an Illumina HiSeq 2500. To increase sequence diversity, about 23-30% phiX was spiked into each library pool. For the original study's pipeline: Quality-filtered reads were processed with the UMI-based MiGEC pipeline, and over 75% of raw TCR sequences were removed by the MiGEC pipeline during error correction. IMGT germline references were used for alignment of VDJ genes, and clonotypes were defined by a unique CDR3 amino acid sequence together with V-J genes. Clonal expansion, Shannon diversity, and CDR3 relatedness (CalcPairwiseDistances, ClusterSamples) were evaluated with VDJtools, and phylogenetic trees were built with CLCbio workbench. Expanded clones were defined as having at least 8 unique UMIs, based on coefficient-of-variation modelling across technical triplicates. TCRdb's own reprocessing of the public reads used fastp at Q25 and MiXCR and kept productive beta chains. Each entry is one CDR3 protein sequence, shown with its most common DNA and genes. These V and J calls originate from TCRdb's pipeline instead of the authors' own analysis. The sample includes some 60,000 distinct CDR3 sequences, with 3% to 4% observed a single time. Clones ranked in the top ten supply more than 2% of the sample.

Trimming takes 0 bases from V and 0 bases from J, and the germline ends sit 15 bases apart. The germline V gene (reference sequence) sets CDR1 to DFQATT and CDR2 to SNEGSKA. From its cysteine to its phenylalanine, the CDR3 spans 17 amino acids. Only CDR3 DNA is held: 51 bases, read in frame from base 1. These data belong to a study of neurological immune-mediated disorders (dated by TCRdb to between 2017 and 2020). The study in broad terms: Of the roughly 34 multiple sclerosis patients, about 30 had relapsing-remitting MS and 3 had secondary progressive MS. Peripheral blood TCR-beta repertoires from HTLV-I-associated myelopathy (HAM/TSP) patients, multiple sclerosis patients and healthy controls were compared by UMI-based sequencing. Longitudinal samples, technical triplicates and paired sorted CD4+ and CD8+ T-cell subsets, alongside PBMC samples, were included among the approximately 110 TCR-beta libraries. Of the 65 to 70 subjects in the cohort, about 14 were HAM/TSP patients, about 35 were multiple sclerosis patients, and approximately 20 were healthy controls. Study-level results and caveats: TCR clonal expansion was greatest in HAM/TSP patients and smallest in MS patients, who ranked below even healthy controls. No identical CDR3 amino acid sequences were shared among expanded clones across subjects, suggesting private TCR-beta repertoires in all groups. The MS cluster was not associated with any clinical or MRI features, and the authors stated that larger cohorts are needed. In a phylogenetic analysis, the repertoires of 18 out of 34 MS patients fell into a single cluster of related CDR3 sequences, pointing to a possible signature at the repertoire level.

The chain is made from TRBV20-1 and TRBJ1-5, and perhaps TRBD1 as D gene, on 6 matching bases. Sequenced material: PBMCs. The source of this sequence is a woman aged 45-65 years with multiple sclerosis. For the CDR3, the sequence is CSARDHRVGYSNQPQHF. The nucleotide sequence reads TGCAGTGCTAGAGATCACAGGGTTGGATATAGCAATCAGCCCCAGCATTTT.